Each of the 18 T cell receptor beta chains below was sequenced from the same sample in a study of CD8 T cells in ankylosing spondylitis. Findings of the study overall: A TCR beta motif made of fewer than 10 highly homologous variants seemed typical of ankylosing spondylitis blood.

These receptors' antigens are unknown. TCRdb fed the 5' RACE reads into MiXCR, producing one record per CDR3 protein. Of about 700,000 distinct CDR3 sequences in the sample, 15% to 20% are singletons; the top ten hold 15% to 20%. The sequencing sample was made of blood, either unsorted or a sorted T cell fraction (not recorded which). Source of these receptors: a male donor with ankylosing spondylitis.

The chain has TRBV30 and TRBJ1-2; 8 nucleotides align to TRBD1. CDR3 length: 11 amino acids. The germline V gene has CDR1 GTSNPN and CDR2 SVGIG (reference sequence). V lost 7 bases to trimming and J lost 8 bases; unmatched junction nucleotides: 6. DNA for the CDR3: TGTGCCTCGACAGGGGTAAAGGGCTACACCTTC. Translated, it gives CASTGVKGYTF. Supplemented by reference TRBV30 and TRBJ1-2, the full variable domain reads SQTIHQWPATLVQPVGSPLSLECTVEGTSNPNLYWYRQAAGRGLQLLFYSVGIGQISSEVPQNLSASRPQDRQFILSSKKLLLSDSGFYLCASTGVKGYTFGSGTRLTVV.

The chain has TRBV11-2 and TRBJ1-3; D is undetermined. V was trimmed by 3 bases and J by 3 bases, leaving 12 bases between them. Germline CDR1 is SGHAT and CDR2 is FQNNGV. The CDR3 contains 15 residues. CDR3 sequence reads: CASSFPRAGGNTIYF. As DNA, the CDR3 is TGTGCCAGCAGCTTCCCACGTGCGGGTGGAAACACCATATATTTT. The variable domain in full, with the rest retrieved from reference TRBV11-2 and TRBJ1-3, is EAGVAQSPRYKIIEKRQSVAFWCNPISGHATLYWYQQILGQGPKLLIQFQNNGVVDDSQLPKDRFSAERLKGVDSTLKIQPAKLEDSAVYLCASSFPRAGGNTIYFGEGSWLTVV.

This chain connects TRBV5-1 to TRBJ2-3; D not resolved. CDR1 and CDR2 (germline): SGHRS, YFSETQ. This CDR3 region has 15 residues. With 0 bases removed from V and 0 bases from J, the gap between germline ends came to 8 bases. CDR3 loop: CASSLAYHSTDTQYF. The CDR3 DNA follows: TGCGCCAGCAGCTTGGCCTACCATAGCACAGATACGCAGTATTTT.

CDR3 nucleotides: TGTGCCAGCAGCTTTTCTTGGAGTTATACGCAGTATTTT. This codes for CASSFSWSYTQYF. The V and J genes are TRBV7-2 and TRBJ2-3; D is unclear. This CDR3 is built from 13 residues. The germline V gene has CDR1 SGHTA and CDR2 FQGNSA. V lost 3 bases and J 7 bases, leaving 11 bases between the germline ends. Drawing the rest from reference TRBV7-2 and TRBJ2-3, the complete variable domain is GAGVSQSPSNKVTEKGKDVELRCDPISGHTALYWYRQSLGQGLEFLIYFQGNSAPDKSGLPSDRFSAERTGGSVSTLTIQRTQQEDSAVYLCASSFSWSYTQYFGPGTRLTVL.

In its sample, this clonotype was seen a few times. This chain connects TRBV12-3 or TRBV12-4 to TRBJ1-1, with TRBD1 matching over 8 bases. Trimming took 6 bases from V and 4 from J; bases not matched to a gene: 16. This CDR3 has 17 amino acids. The CDR3 protein is CASRISGGDVPSTEAFF. In nucleotides, the CDR3 is TGTGCCAGCAGGATCTCAGGGGGCGACGTTCCCAGCACTGAAGCTTTCTTT.

The genes are TRBV7-3 and TRBJ2-1, with 7 bases matching TRBD2. V dropped 5 bases and J dropped 7; count of bases not matched to a gene: 14. This CDR3 is built from 16 residues. Germline CDR1 SGHTA, CDR2 FQGTGA. CDR3 coding DNA: TGTGCCAGCAGCCTAGCTACCCCGGGGGAGGGGAATGAGCAGTTCTTC. This gives the protein CASSLATPGEGNEQFF.

V and J are TRBV5-1 and TRBJ2-5; D may match TRBD1 or TRBD2 (6 bases each). CDR3 size: 15 residues. CDR1 SGHRS and CDR2 YFSETQ come from the germline V gene. The V and J ends lost 0 bases and 4 bases respectively, with 13 bases between them. The CDR3 DNA is TGCGCCAGCAGCTTGGAAGGGGGGCGCGGAGAGACCCAGTACTTC. Translating it yields CASSLEGGRGETQYF.

Only a few counts were recorded for this clonotype. This chain connects TRBV7-2 to TRBJ2-3, with unresolved D. The CDR3 runs 16 residues. Between the trimmed V and J ends, which lost 5 bases and 2 bases, there was a span of 17 bases. Germline V gives CDR1 SGHTA, CDR2 FQGNSA. The CDR3 DNA is TGTGCCAGCAGCAGCTTAATTCAACGGTCCACAGATACGCAGTATTTT. Residues: CASSSLIQRSTDTQYF.

This clonotype was detected a few times. The rearrangement joins TRBV12-3 or TRBV12-4 to TRBJ2-3; D remains ambiguous. The CDR3 loop spans 16 amino acids. V lost 3 bases, J lost 2 bases, and 15 bases lay in between. The CDR3 DNA sequence: TGTGCCAGCAGTTTTGGCGGCCAGACTTTCACAGATACGCAGTATTTT. Its protein product is CASSFGGQTFTDTQYF.

In its sample, this clonotype was seen a few times. The rearrangement uses TRBV3-1 and TRBJ2-7; TRBD1 matches 9 bases. The J segment lost 3 bases and the V segment lost 4 bases, leaving 4 bases of the junction unmatched. The CDR3 has 14 amino acids. CDR1 and CDR2 from the germline V gene are LGHDT and YNNKEL (reference sequence). The CDR3 DNA is TGTGCCAGCAGCCCCTGGACAGGGGACTACGAGCAGTACTTC. It yields the protein CASSPWTGDYEQYF.

CDR3 nucleotides: TGCAGCGCCTCCGGACTAGCGGGGGCCGGGGAGCTGTTTTTT. Its translation: CSASGLAGAGELFF. This chain links TRBV29-1 with TRBJ2-2; TRBD2 agrees at 13 bases. Looked up from germline, CDR1 is SQVTM and CDR2 is ANQGSEA. J gave up 6 bases and V 7 bases, and 5 bases lay outside the gene matches. This CDR3 contains 14 residues.

This clonotype was detected only a few times. This chain joins TRBV6-5 and TRBJ2-1; possible D gene TRBD1, 6 bases. This CDR3 region has 14 residues. Trimming left V 0 bases short and J 9 bases short, with 12 bases between. Germline lookup yields CDR1 MNHEY and CDR2 SVGAGI. The CDR3 DNA reads TGTGCCAGCAGTTACTCAGAGACAGGAGGTGAGCAGTTCTTC. Its translation is CASSYSETGGEQFF.

The table lists this clonotype with a few counts. The rearrangement joins TRBV5-5 to TRBJ2-3; tentatively, D is TRBD1 (5 bases). The CDR3 length is 15 residues. Germline V lookup: CDR1 SGHKS, CDR2 YYEKEE (reference sequence). Trimming removed 4 bases from V and 0 bases from J, with 12 bases in between. The CDR3: CASSLRGISTDTQYF. The CDR3 DNA is TGTGCCAGCAGCCTAAGGGGAATTAGCACAGATACGCAGTATTTT.

DNA for the CDR3: TGTGCCAACCCCGGGGGAAACTCCTACGAGCAGTACTTC. It yields the protein CANPGGNSYEQYF. J is TRBJ2-7 and V is TRBV2; D is possibly TRBD2 (6 bases). CDR3 size: 13 residues. The V gene's germline CDR1 is SNHLY and CDR2 FYNNEI. The ends were cut back, 10 bases at V and 0 bases at J, with 13 bases in the middle.

The CDR3 sequence: CATSRDSTSGRHNEQFF. CDR3 nucleotides: TGTGCCACCAGCAGAGATTCCACTAGCGGGAGGCACAATGAGCAGTTCTTC. The chain combines TRBV15 with TRBJ2-1; 12 bases align to TRBD2. CDR1 and CDR2 from the germline V gene are LNHNV and YYDKDF (reference sequence). V shed 0 bases and J 5 bases; nucleotides not matched to a gene: 5. The CDR3 runs to 17 residues.

The genes are TRBV4-2 and TRBJ1-1; 7 nucleotides align to TRBD1. This CDR3 has 18 residues. With V trimmed by 0 bases and J by 0 bases, 10 bases remained unmatched. In germline, CDR1 is LGHNA, CDR2 YNFKEQ. As DNA, the CDR3 is TGTGCCAGCAGCCAAGAAGGACAGGAGTCTCCCTTGAACACTGAAGCTTTCTTT. This encodes CASSQEGQESPLNTEAFF.

The chain employs TRBV5-1 and TRBJ1-5; TRBD1 is a possible D gene (5 bases). The CDR3 spans 13 residues. The V gene lost 5 bases and the J gene lost 4 bases, with 10 bases spanning the gap. Germline-derived CDR1 and CDR2 are SGHRS and YFSETQ. CDR3 sequence: CASSFGANQPQHF. The DNA for the CDR3 is TGCGCCAGCAGTTTCGGGGCTAATCAGCCCCAGCATTTT.

The chain employs TRBV21-1 and TRBJ1-5. TRBV21-1 corresponds to a pseudogene. The CDR3 has 13 amino acids. The CDR3 bases are TGTGCCAGCAGCAAAGAAGTGTATCAGCCCCAGCATTTT. Translation gives CASSKEVYQPQHF.